A selection of T cell receptor beta chains follows, all from one sample in a study of CD8 T cells in Susac syndrome. TCRdb processed the immunoSEQ multiplex PCR reads anew with MiXCR; each CDR3 protein has one entry. The top ten hold around 0.21% of the sample, which has 250,000 to 300,000 distinct CDR3 sequences, over 75% seen once. Sequencing was done on a sample of CD8+ T cells from PBMCs. The source of these receptors is a human donor with multiple sclerosis. Each CDR3 is given without its conserved first and last residue. Each record gives: clone size, D gene, J gene, V gene, CDR3 protein. A D gene is named only where the DNA matches it firmly. Size tells how often a clone was seen (once, few, many) or the class of an expanded clone, and some rows leave it out.

.,.,TRBJ1-2,TRBV28,ASTQGNYGYT
.,TRBD1,TRBJ2-7,TRBV6-1,ASSVPRGQHIRQY
.,.,TRBJ2-1,TRBV20-1,SASGGAAYNEQF
.,TRBD1,TRBJ1-2,TRBV7-9,ASSLGQGRLNYGYT
.,.,TRBJ2-7,TRBV6-1,ASSRQGGGHEQY
.,TRBD1,TRBJ2-7,TRBV19,ASSTGGSYEQY
.,TRBD2,TRBJ2-7,TRBV27,ASSYLAGGPSNEQY
.,.,TRBJ1-5,TRBV2,ASSGGGIQPQH
.,.,TRBJ2-1,TRBV7-8,ASSEAGSGTLFYNEQF
.,TRBD1,TRBJ2-3,TRBV4-3,ASSLLGTVDTQY
.,.,TRBJ2-1,TRBV27,ASSSLIPTSYNEQF
.,.,TRBJ2-5,TRBV30,AWSVERGGRETQY
once,.,TRBJ2-6,TRBV21-1,ASSKVQGGPYDSGANVLT
.,.,TRBJ2-7,TRBV25-1,ASSESPGSAASYEQY
.,.,TRBJ2-7,TRBV29-1,SVEEGPSYEQY
.,.,TRBJ1-2,TRBV9,ASSVTVGAANYGYT
.,TRBD1,TRBJ2-2,TRBV24-1,ATSDEDRDTGELF
.,TRBD2,TRBJ2-1,TRBV19,ASSITSGTDEQF
.,.,TRBJ2-2,TRBV13,ASSSIDGRNTGELF
.,.,TRBJ2-1,TRBV12-3/TRBV12-4,ASSLGGPSSYNEQF
.,.,TRBJ2-1,TRBV20-1,SARDRRRSLYNEQF
once,.,TRBJ2-5,TRBV28,ASSISGRQETQY
.,TRBD1,TRBJ2-7,TRBV10-3,ATGEVIYEQY
.,.,TRBJ2-1,TRBV19,ASSTGWEDEQF
.,.,TRBJ1-1,TRBV24-1,ATSDFARTEAF
.,TRBD2,TRBJ2-2,TRBV11-2,ASSLFFGDVGGRGDTGELF
.,TRBD1,TRBJ1-2,TRBV4-3,ASSQGQDRPGDT
.,TRBD2,TRBJ2-1,TRBV6-1,ASSTLAGGFSYNEQF
few,.,TRBJ1-5,TRBV11-2,ASSPYSNQPQH
.,TRBD2,TRBJ2-7,TRBV29-1,SVDSGGSSYEQY
.,.,TRBJ1-5,TRBV19,ASDIEGQPQH
.,TRBD2,TRBJ2-5,TRBV2,ASSPGEGRQETQY
.,.,TRBJ2-3,TRBV4-3,ASSYTAGRTDTQY
few,.,TRBJ2-7,TRBV3-1,ASSQGSTYEQY
.,.,TRBJ2-1,TRBV7-9,ASSLAPEQF
.,TRBD2,TRBJ2-2,TRBV19,ASQGLAGGTGELF
.,TRBD2,TRBJ2-3,TRBV27,ASSLLVAGGSDTQY
.,TRBD1,TRBJ1-6,TRBV4-3,ASSLKTGSYNSPLH
.,.,TRBJ2-5,TRBV28,ASSPLMGGETQY
.,.,TRBJ2-2,TRBV24-1,ATSEGWSGELF
.,.,TRBJ2-3,TRBV7-9,ASSSAVSPDTQY
.,TRBD2,TRBJ2-7,TRBV7-6,ASSAGLASYEQY
.,.,TRBJ2-5,TRBV27,ASSSLLTQETQY
.,TRBD2,TRBJ2-1,TRBV6-2/TRBV6-3,ASSLGLAVYNEQF
.,TRBD1,TRBJ1-2,TRBV5-4,ASSGQGFGYT
once,.,TRBJ1-1,TRBV7-6,ASSSLGGNTEAF
.,.,TRBJ2-3,TRBV7-3,ASSLGTATDTQY
.,TRBD2,TRBJ2-1,TRBV7-2,ASSLIAGGWGPEQF
.,.,TRBJ1-2,TRBV9,ASSEGDANYGYT
.,TRBD1,TRBJ1-2,TRBV28,ASRPQGEYGYT
.,.,TRBJ2-5,TRBV27,ASSLSTTGETQY
.,.,TRBJ2-3,TRBV27,ASKGGLASTDTQY
.,.,TRBJ2-2,TRBV2,ASSPEVPGPGELF
.,TRBD1,TRBJ1-1,TRBV6-1,ASSALGGPEAF
.,.,TRBJ1-5,TRBV21-1,ASSMDRAVLTSNQPQH
.,TRBD2,TRBJ2-1,TRBV5-1,ASRAATSGTPREQF
.,TRBD2,TRBJ2-1,TRBV4-3,ASSHLGLAGEDEQF
few,TRBD1,TRBJ2-5,TRBV11-2,ASRHPTGGMETQY
once,.,TRBJ2-1,TRBV13,ASSSEWGNEQF